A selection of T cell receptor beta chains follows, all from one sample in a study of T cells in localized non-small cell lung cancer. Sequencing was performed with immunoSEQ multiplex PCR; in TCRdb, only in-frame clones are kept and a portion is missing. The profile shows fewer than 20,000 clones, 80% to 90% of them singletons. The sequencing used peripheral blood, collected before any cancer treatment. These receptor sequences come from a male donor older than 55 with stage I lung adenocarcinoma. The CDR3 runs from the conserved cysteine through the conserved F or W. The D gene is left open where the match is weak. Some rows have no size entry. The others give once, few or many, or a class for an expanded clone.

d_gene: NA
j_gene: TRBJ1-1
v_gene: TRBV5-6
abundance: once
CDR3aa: CASSLGLNTEAFF
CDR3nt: TGTGCCAGCAGCTTGGGATTGAACACTGAAGCTTTCTTT

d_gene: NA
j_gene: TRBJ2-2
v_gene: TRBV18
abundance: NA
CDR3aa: CASSSEGNTGELFF
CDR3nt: TGTGCCAGCTCATCGGAAGGGAACACCGGGGAGCTGTTTTTT

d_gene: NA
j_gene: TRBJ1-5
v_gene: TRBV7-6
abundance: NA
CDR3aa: CASSFSGDQPQHF
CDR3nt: TGTGCCAGCAGCTTCTCTGGGGATCAGCCCCAGCATTTT

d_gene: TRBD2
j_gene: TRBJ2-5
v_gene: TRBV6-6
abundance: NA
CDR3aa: CASRPRGGVETQYF
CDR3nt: TGTGCCAGCAGGCCCCGGGGGGGGGTCGAGACCCAGTACTTC

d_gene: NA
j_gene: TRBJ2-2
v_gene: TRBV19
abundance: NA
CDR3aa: CASNGGQYLSGGPTGELFF
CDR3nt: TGTGCCAGTAATGGGGGGCAGTACCTCTCAGGCGGTCCTACCGGGGAGCTGTTTTTT

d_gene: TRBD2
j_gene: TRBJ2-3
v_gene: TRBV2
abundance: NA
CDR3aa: CASSENLAGGLFTDTQYF
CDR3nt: TGTGCCAGCAGTGAAAACCTAGCGGGAGGCCTTTTCACAGATACGCAGTATTTT

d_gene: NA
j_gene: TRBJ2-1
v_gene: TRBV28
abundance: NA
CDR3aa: CASRAEHNEQFF
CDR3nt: TGTGCCAGCAGAGCGGAACACAATGAGCAGTTCTTC

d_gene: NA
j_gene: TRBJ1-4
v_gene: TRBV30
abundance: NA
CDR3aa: CAWSVGSGSNEKLFF
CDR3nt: TGTGCCTGGAGTGTGGGGTCGGGGTCTAATGAAAAACTGTTTTTT

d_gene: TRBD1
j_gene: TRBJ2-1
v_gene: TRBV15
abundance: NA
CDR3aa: CATSSRQGNEQFF
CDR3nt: TGTGCCACCAGCAGTCGACAGGGGAATGAGCAGTTCTTC

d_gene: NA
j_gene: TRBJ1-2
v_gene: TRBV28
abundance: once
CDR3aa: CASSVQDGYTF
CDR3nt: TGTGCCAGCAGTGTTCAGGATGGCTACACCTTC

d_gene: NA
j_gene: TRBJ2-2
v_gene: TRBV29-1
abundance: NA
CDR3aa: CSVEGSAGELFF
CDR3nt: TGCAGCGTTGAAGGTTCGGCCGGGGAGCTGTTTTTT

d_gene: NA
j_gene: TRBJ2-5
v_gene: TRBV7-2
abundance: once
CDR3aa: CASSSQGGPWETQYF
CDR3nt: TGTGCCAGCAGCTCCCAAGGGGGGCCTTGGGAGACCCAGTACTTC

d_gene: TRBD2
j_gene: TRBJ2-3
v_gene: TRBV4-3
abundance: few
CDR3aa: CASSQELAGWADTQYF
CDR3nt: TGCGCCAGCAGCCAAGAGCTAGCGGGATGGGCAGATACGCAGTATTTT

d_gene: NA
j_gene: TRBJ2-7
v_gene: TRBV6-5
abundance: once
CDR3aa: CASSYLYSSNRDEQYF
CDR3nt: TGTGCCAGCAGTTACCTCTACTCCTCCAACAGGGACGAGCAGTACTTC

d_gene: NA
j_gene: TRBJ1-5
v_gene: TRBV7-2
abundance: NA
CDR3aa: CASSRDRNSNQPQHF
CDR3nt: TGTGCCAGCAGCCGTGACAGAAATAGCAATCAGCCCCAGCATTTT

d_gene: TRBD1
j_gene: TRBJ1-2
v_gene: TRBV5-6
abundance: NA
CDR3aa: CASSLSGTERSYGYTF
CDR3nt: TGTGCCAGCAGCTTATCCGGGACAGAAAGGAGCTATGGCTACACCTTC

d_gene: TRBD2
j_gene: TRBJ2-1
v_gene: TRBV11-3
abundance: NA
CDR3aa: CASSFSSLAGDNEQFF
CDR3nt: TGTGCCAGCAGCTTCTCCTCACTAGCGGGAGACAATGAGCAGTTCTTC

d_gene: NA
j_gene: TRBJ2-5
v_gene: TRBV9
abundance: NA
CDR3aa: CASSVGGGETQYF
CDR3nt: TGTGCCAGCAGCGTAGGAGGGGGGGAGACCCAGTACTTC

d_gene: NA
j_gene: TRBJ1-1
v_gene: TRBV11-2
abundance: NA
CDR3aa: CASSLAQEEGAFF
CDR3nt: TGTGCCAGCAGCTTAGCCCAGGAGGAGGGAGCTTTCTTT

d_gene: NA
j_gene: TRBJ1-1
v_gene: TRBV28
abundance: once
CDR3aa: CASSETLGNTEAFF
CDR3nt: TGTGCCAGCAGCGAGACTCTGGGGAACACTGAAGCTTTCTTT

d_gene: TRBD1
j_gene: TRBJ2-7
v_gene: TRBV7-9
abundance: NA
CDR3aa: CASSPWTGVYEQYF
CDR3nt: TGTGCCAGCAGCCCCTGGACAGGGGTATACGAGCAGTACTTC

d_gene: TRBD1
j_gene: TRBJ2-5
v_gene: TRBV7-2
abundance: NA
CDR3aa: CASSFSLTGRQETQYF
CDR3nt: TGTGCCAGCAGCTTCTCGTTGACAGGGCGCCAAGAGACCCAGTACTTC

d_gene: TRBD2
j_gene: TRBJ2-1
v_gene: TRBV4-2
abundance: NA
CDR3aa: CASSQEGQAGNYNEQFF
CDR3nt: TGTGCCAGCAGCCAAGAAGGTCAAGCGGGAAACTACAATGAGCAGTTCTTC

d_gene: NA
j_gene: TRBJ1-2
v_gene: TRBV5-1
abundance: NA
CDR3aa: CASSLEQGYGYTF
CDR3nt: TGCGCCAGCAGCTTGGAACAGGGCTATGGCTACACCTTC

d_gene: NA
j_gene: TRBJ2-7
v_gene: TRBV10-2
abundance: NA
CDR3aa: CASGVDGSYEQYF
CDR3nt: TGCGCCAGCGGGGTTGACGGGTCCTACGAGCAGTACTTC

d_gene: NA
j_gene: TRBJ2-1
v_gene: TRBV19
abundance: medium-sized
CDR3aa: CASRMTSGAYNEQFF
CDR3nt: TGTGCCAGTAGGATGACTTCCGGAGCTTACAATGAGCAGTTCTTC

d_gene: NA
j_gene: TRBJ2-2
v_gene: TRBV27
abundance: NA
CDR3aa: CASSLWGGELFF
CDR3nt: TGTGCCAGCAGTTTATGGGGCGGGGAGCTGTTTTTT

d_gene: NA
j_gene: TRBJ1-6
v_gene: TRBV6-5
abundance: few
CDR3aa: CASSYSIQGNSPLHF
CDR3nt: TGTGCCAGCAGTTACTCGATTCAGGGGAATTCACCCCTCCACTTT

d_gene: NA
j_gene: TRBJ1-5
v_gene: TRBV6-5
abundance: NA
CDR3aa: CASSYRVEQPQHF
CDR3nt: TGTGCCAGCAGTTACAGGGTCGAGCAGCCCCAGCATTTT

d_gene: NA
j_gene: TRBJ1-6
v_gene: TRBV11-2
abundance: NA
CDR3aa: CASTSPGGAGNSPLHF
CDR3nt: TGTGCCAGCACCTCACCGGGGGGCGCGGGGAATTCACCCCTCCACTTT

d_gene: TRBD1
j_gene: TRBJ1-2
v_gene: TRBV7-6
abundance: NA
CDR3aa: CASSLEGQGRNGYTF
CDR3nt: TGTGCCAGCAGCTTAGAGGGACAGGGTCGGAATGGCTACACCTTC

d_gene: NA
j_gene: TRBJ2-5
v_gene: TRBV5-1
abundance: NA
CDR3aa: CASSLKGGEGETQYF
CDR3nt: TGCGCCAGCAGCTTGAAAGGAGGGGAAGGAGAGACCCAGTACTTC

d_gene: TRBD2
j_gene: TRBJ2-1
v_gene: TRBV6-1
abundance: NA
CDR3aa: CASSETVGLAGSSEQFF
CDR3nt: TGTGCCAGCAGTGAAACGGTAGGACTAGCGGGATCCAGTGAGCAGTTCTTC

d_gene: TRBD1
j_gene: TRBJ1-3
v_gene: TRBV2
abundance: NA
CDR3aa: CASSGEQGASWGNTIYF
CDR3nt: TGTGCCAGCAGTGGCGAACAGGGGGCATCGTGGGGAAACACCATATATTTT

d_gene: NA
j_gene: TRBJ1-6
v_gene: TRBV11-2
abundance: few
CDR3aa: CASSPGLRSPLHF
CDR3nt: TGTGCCAGCAGCCCGGGACTACGTTCACCCCTCCACTTT

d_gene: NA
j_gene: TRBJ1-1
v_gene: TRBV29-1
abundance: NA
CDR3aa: CSVEQSTYTEAFF
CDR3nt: TGCAGCGTTGAACAGTCCACTTACACTGAAGCTTTCTTT

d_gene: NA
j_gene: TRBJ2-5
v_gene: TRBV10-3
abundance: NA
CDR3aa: CAISERRQETQYF
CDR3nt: TGTGCCATCAGTGAGCGTCGGCAAGAGACCCAGTACTTC

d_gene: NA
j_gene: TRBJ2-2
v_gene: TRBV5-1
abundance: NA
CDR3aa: CASRGDGELFF
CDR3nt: TGCGCAAGCCGCGGTGACGGGGAGCTGTTTTTT

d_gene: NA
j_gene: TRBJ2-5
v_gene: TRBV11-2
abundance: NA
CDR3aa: CASSLFPPGRETQYF
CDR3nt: TGTGCCAGCAGCTTATTTCCCCCAGGGAGGGAGACCCAGTACTTC

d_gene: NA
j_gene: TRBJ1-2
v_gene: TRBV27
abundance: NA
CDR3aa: CASSLSAINYGYTF
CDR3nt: TGTGCCAGCAGTTTATCGGCGATTAACTATGGCTACACCTTC

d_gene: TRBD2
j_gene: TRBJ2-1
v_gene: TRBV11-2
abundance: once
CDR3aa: CASSPAAGGDEQFF
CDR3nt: TGTGCCAGCAGCCCTGCCGCGGGGGGCGATGAGCAGTTCTTC

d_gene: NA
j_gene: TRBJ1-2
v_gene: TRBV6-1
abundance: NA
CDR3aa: CASSEVSEPNYGYTF
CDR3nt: TGTGCCAGCAGTGAAGTGTCAGAACCGAACTATGGCTACACCTTC

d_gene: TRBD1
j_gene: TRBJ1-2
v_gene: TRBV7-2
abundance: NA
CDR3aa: CASSLGGTGGNYGYTF
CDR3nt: TGTGCCAGCAGCTTGGGGGGGACAGGGGGAAACTATGGCTACACCTTC

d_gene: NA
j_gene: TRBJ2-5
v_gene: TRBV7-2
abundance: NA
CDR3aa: CASSSTQEETQYF
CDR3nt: TGTGCCAGCAGCTCGACTCAGGAGGAGACCCAGTACTTC

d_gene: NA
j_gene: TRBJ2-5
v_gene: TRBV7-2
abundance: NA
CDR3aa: CASSRQAGETQYF
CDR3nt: TGTGCCAGCAGCAGACAGGCAGGGGAGACCCAGTACTTC

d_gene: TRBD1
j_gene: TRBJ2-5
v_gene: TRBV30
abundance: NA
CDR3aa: CAWSVGGGQETQYF
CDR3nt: TGTGCCTGGAGTGTAGGGGGCGGCCAAGAGACCCAGTACTTC

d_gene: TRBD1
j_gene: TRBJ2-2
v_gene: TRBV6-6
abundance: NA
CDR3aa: CASSYSRDSTGELFF
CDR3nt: TGTGCCAGCAGTTACTCTCGGGACAGCACCGGGGAGCTGTTTTTT

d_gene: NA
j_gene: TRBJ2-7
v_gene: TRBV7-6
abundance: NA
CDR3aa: CASSLTSGQYF
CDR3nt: TGTGCCAGCAGCTTAACGAGCGGGCAGTACTTC

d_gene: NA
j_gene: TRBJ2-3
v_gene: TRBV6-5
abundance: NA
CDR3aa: CASSLGLAIRTDTQYF
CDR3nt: TGTGCCAGCAGTTTAGGCCTAGCGATTCGCACAGATACGCAGTATTTT

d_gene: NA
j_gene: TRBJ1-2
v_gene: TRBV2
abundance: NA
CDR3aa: CASSAGGPGYTF
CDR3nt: TGTGCCAGCAGTGCGGGGGGTCCTGGCTACACCTTC

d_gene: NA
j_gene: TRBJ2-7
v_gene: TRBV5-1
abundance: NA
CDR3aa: CASSLDVLQGRYF
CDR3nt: TGCGCCAGCAGCTTGGATGTTTTACAGGGACGTTACTTC

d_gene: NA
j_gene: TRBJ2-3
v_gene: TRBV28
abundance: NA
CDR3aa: CASSSQGVEEDTQYF
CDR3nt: TGTGCCAGCAGTTCGCAGGGAGTAGAGGAAGATACGCAGTATTTT

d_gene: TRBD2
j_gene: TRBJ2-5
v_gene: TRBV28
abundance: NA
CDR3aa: CASNPRSGGALRKETQYF
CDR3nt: TGTGCCAGCAACCCACGGAGCGGGGGGGCCTTGAGGAAAGAGACCCAGTACTTC

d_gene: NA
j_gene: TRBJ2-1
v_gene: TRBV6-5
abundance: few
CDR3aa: CASSSPGTTGNEQFF
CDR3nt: TGTGCCAGCAGTTCCCCCGGGACGACGGGCAATGAGCAGTTCTTC

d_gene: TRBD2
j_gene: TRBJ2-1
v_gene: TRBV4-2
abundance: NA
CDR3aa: CASSSTSGQQFF
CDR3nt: TGTGCCAGCAGTTCTACTAGCGGCCAGCAGTTCTTC

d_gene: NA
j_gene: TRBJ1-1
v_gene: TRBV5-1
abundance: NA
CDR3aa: CASSLGLQAPEAFF
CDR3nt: TGCGCCAGCAGCTTGGGTTTACAAGCTCCTGAAGCTTTCTTT

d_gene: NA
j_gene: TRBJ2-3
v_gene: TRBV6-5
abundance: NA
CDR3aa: CASEGADTQYF
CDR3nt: TGTGCCAGCGAGGGGGCAGATACGCAGTATTTT

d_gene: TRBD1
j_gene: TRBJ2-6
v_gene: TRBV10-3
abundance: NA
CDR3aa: CASQGTGETGANVLTF
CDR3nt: TGTGCCAGCCAAGGGACAGGGGAGACTGGGGCCAACGTCCTGACTTTC

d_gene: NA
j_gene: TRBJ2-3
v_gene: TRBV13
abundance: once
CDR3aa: CASSLGGADTQYF
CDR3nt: TGTGCCAGCAGCTTAGGAGGAGCAGATACGCAGTATTTT

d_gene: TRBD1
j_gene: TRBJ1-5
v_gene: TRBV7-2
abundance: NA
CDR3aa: CASSLGQGRGNQPQHF
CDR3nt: TGTGCCAGCAGCCTCGGACAGGGGAGGGGCAATCAGCCCCAGCATTTT